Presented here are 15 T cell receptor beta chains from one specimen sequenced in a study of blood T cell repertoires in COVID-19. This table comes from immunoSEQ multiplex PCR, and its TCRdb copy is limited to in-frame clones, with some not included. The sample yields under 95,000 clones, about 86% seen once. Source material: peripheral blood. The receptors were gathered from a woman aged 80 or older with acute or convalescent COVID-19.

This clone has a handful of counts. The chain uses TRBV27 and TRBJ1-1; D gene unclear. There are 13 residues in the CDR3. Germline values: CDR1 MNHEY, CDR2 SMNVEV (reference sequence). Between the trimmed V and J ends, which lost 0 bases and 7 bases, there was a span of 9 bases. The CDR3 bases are TGTGCCAGCAGTTTATCGAAAGGAGTTGAAGCTTTCTTT. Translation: CASSLSKGVEAFF.

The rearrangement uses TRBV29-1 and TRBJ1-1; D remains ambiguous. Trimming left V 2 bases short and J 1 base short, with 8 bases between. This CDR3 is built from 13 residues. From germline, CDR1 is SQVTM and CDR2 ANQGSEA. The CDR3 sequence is CSVERGTNTEAFF. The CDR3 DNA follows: TGCAGCGTTGAACGGGGTACGAACACTGAAGCTTTCTTT. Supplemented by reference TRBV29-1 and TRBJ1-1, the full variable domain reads SAVISQKPSRDICQRGTSLTIQCQVDSQVTMMFWYRQQPGQSLTLIATANQGSEATYESGFVIDKFPISRPNLTFSTLTVSNMSPEDSSIYLCSVERGTNTEAFFGQGTRLTVV.

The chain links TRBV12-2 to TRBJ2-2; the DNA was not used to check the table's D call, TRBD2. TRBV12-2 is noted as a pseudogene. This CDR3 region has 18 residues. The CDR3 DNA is TGTGCAAGTCGCCACGCCTCGTTACGGCGTGGGAGCGCCGGGGAGCTGTTTTTT. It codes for CASRHASLRRGSAGELFF.

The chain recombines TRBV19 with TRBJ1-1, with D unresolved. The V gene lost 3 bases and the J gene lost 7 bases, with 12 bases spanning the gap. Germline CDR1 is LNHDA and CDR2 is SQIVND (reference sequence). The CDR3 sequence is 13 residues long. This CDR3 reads CASSIPPGNEAFF. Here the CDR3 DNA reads TGTGCCAGTAGTATCCCGCCGGGAAATGAAGCTTTCTTT.

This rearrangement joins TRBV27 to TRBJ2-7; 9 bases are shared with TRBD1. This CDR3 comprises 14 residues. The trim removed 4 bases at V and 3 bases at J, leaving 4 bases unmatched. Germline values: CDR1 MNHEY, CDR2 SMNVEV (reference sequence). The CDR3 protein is CASSSWDRVYEQYF. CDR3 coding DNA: TGTGCCAGCAGTTCCTGGGACAGGGTCTACGAGCAGTACTTC.

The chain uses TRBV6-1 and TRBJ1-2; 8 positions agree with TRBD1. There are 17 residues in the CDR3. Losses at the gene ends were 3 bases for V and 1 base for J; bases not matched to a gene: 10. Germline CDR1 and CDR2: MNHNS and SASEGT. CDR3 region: CASSDLPGQDFNYGYTF. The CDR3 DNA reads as TGTGCCAGCAGTGATCTACCGGGACAGGATTTTAACTATGGCTACACCTTC.

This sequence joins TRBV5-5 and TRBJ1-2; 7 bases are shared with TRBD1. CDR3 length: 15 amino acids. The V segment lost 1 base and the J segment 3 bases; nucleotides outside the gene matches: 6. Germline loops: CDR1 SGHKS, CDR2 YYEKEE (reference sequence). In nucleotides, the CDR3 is TGTGCCAGCAGCTTGTCACAGGGGACTTACTATGGCTACACCTTC. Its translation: CASSLSQGTYYGYTF.

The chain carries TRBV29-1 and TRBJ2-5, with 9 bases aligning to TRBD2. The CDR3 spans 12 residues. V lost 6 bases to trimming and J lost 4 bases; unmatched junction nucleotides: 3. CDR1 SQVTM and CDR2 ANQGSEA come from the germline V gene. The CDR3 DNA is TGCAGCGTCAGGCGGGGGGGAGAGACCCAGTACTTC. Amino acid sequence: CSVRRGGETQYF.

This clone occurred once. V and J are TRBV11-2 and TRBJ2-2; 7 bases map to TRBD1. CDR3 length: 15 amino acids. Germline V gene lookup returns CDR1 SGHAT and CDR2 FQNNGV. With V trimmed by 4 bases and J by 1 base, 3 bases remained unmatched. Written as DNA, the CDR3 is TGTGCCAGCAGCTCGGACAGGATGAACACCGGGGAGCTGTTTTTT. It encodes CASSSDRMNTGELFF.

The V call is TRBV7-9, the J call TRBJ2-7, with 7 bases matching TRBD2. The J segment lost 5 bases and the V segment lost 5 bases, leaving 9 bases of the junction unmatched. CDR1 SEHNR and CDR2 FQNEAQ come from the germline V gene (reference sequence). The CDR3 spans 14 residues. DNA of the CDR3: TGTGCCAGCAGCCCCATCAGTGGGGGGGACGAGCAGTACTTC. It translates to CASSPISGGDEQYF.

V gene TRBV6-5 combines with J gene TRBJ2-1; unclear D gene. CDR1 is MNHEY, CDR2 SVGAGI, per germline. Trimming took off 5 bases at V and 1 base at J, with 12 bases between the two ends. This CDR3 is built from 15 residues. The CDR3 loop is CASSKQRRSYNEQFF. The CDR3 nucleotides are TGTGCCAGCAGTAAGCAGCGCCGTTCCTACAATGAGCAGTTCTTC.

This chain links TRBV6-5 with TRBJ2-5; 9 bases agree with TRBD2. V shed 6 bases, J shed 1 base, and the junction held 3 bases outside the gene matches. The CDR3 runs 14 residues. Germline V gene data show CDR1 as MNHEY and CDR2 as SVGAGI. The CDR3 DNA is TGTGCCAGCAGGGGAGCGGGGGGCCAAGAGACCCAGTACTTC. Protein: CASRGAGGQETQYF.

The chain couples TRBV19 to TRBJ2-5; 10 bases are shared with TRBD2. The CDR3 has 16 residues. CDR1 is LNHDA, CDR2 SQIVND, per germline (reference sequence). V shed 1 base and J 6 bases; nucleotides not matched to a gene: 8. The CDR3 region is CASSIVALAGKKTQYF. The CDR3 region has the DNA TGTGCCAGTAGTATAGTGGCACTAGCGGGGAAAAAGACCCAGTACTTC. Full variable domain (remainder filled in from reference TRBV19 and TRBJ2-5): DGGITQSPKYLFRKEGQNVTLSCEQNLNHDAMYWYRQDPGQGLRLIYYSQIVNDFQKGDIAEGYSVSREKKESFPLTVTSAQKNPTAFYLCASSIVALAGKKTQYFGPGTRLLVL.

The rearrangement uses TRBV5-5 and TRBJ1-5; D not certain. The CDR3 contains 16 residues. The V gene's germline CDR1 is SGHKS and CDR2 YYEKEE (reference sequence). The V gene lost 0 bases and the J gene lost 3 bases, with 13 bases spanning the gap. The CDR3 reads CASSLAGGRYNQPQHF. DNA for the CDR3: TGTGCCAGCAGCTTGGCCGGCGGTCGGTACAATCAGCCCCAGCATTTT.

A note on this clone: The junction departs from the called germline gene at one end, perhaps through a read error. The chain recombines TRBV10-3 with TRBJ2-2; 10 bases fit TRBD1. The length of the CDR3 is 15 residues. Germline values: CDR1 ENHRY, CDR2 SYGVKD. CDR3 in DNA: TGTGCCACCAGTACGGGACAGGGGAAGACCGGGGAGCTGTTTTTT. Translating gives CATSTGQGKTGELFF.